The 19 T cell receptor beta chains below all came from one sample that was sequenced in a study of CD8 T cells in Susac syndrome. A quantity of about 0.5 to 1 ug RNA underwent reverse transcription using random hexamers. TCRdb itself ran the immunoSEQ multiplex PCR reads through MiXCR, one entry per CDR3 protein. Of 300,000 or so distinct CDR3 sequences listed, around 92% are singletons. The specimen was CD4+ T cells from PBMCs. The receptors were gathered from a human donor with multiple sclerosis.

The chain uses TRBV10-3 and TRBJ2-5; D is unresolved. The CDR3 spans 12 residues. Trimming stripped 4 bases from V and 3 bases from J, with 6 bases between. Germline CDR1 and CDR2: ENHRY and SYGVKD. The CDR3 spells CAISANEETQYF. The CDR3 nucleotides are TGTGCCATCAGTGCTAACGAAGAGACCCAGTACTTC.

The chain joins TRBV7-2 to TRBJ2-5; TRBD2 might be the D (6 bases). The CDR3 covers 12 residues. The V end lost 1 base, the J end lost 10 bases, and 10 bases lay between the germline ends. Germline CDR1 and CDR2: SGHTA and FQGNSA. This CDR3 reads CASSLGRANQYF. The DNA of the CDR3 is TGTGCCAGCAGCTTAGGGAGGGCTAACCAGTACTTC.

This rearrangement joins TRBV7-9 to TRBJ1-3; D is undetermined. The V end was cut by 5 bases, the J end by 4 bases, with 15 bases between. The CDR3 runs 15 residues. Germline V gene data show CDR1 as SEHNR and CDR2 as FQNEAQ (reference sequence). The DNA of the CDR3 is TGTGCCAGCAGCGAAATTCCGGGGTCAGGAAACACCATATATTTT. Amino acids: CASSEIPGSGNTIYF. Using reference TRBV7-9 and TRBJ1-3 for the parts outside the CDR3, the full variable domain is DTGVSQNPRHKITKRGQNVTFRCDPISEHNRLYWYRQTLGQGPEFLTYFQNEAQLEKSRLLSDRFSAERPKGSFSTLEIQRTEQGDSAMYLCASSEIPGSGNTIYFGEGSWLTVV.

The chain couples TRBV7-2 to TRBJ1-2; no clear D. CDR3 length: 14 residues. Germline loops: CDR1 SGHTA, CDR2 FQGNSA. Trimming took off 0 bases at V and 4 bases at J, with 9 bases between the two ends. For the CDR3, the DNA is TGTGCCAGCAGCTTAGCTGGCCAGCCCTATGGCTACACCTTC. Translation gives CASSLAGQPYGYTF.

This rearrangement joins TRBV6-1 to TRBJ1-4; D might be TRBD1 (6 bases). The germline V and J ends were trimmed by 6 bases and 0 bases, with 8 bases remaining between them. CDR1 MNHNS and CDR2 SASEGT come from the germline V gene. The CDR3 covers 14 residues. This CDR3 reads CASREGATNEKLFF. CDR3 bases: TGTGCCAGCAGGGAGGGGGCAACTAATGAAAAACTGTTTTTT.

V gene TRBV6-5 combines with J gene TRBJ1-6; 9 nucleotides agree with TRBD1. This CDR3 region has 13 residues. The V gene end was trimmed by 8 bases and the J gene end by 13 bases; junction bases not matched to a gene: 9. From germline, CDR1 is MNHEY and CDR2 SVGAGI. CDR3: CASGDRAVSPLHF. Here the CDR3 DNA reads TGTGCCAGCGGGGACAGGGCGGTATCGCCCCTCCACTTT.

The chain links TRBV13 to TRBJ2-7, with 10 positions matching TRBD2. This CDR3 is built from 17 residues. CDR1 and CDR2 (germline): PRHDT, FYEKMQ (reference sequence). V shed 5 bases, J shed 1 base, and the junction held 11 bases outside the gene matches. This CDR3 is CASSTTPGLALSYEQYF. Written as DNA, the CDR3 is TGTGCCAGCAGCACGACGCCGGGACTAGCGCTTTCCTACGAGCAGTACTTC.

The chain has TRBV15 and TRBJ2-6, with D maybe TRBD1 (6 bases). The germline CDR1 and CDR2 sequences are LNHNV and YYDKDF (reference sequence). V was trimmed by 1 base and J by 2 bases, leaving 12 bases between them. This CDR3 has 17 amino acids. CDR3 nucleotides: TGTGCCACCAGCAGAGGCGTCACAGGGCCTGGGGCCAACGTCCTGACTTTC. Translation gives CATSRGVTGPGANVLTF.

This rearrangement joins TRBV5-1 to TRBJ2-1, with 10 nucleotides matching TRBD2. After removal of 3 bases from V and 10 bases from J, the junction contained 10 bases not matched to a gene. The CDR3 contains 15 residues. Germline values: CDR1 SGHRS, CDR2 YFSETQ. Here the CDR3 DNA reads TGCGCCAGCAGCTCACTCCTAGCGGGAGATTCGGAGCAGTTCTTC. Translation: CASSSLLAGDSEQFF.

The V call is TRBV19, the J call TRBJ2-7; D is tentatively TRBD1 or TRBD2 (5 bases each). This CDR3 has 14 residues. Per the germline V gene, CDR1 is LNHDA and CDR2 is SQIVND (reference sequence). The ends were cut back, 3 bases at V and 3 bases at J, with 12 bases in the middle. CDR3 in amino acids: CASSIGAANYEQYF. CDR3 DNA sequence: TGTGCCAGTAGTATCGGGGCGGCAAACTACGAGCAGTACTTC.

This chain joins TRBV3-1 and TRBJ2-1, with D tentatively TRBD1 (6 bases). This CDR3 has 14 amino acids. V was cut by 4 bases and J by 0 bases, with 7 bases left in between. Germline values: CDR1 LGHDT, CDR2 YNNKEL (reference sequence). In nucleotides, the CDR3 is TGTGCCAGCAGCCGGACAGTCTCCTACAATGAGCAGTTCTTC. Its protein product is CASSRTVSYNEQFF.

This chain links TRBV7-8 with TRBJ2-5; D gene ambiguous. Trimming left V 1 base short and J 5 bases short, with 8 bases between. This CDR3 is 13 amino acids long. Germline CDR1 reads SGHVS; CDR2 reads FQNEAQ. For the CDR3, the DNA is TGTGCCAGCAGCTTAGACCTTGTTGAGACCCAGTACTTC. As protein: CASSLDLVETQYF.

The CDR3 region has the DNA TGTGCCAGCAGCTTGAAGGCGGGAGGGATGTACGAGCAGTACTTC. This codes for CASSLKAGGMYEQYF. The chain joins TRBV5-4 to TRBJ2-7; 9 bases align to TRBD2. V lost 1 base to trimming and J lost 4 bases; unmatched junction nucleotides: 6. The CDR3 contains 15 residues. CDR1 and CDR2 from the germline V gene are SGHNT and YYREEE (reference sequence).

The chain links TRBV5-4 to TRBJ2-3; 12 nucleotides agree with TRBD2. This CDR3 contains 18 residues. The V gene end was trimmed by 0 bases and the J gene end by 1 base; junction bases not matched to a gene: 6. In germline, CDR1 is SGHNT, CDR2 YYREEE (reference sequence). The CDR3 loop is CASSLGLAGVTGTDTQYF. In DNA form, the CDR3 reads TGTGCCAGCAGCTTGGGACTAGCGGGAGTAACGGGCACAGATACGCAGTATTTT.

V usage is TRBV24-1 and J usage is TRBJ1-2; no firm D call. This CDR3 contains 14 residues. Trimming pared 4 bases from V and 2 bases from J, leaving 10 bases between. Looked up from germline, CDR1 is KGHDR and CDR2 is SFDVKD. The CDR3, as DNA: TGTGCCACCAGTGACGCGGACCCCAACTATGGCTACACCTTC. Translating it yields CATSDADPNYGYTF.

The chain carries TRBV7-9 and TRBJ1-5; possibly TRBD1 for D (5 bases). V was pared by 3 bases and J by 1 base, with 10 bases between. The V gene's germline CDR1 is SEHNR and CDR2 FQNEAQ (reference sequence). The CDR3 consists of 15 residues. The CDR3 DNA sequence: TGTGCCAGCAGCTTGTCGCAGGGAAGCAATCAGCCCCAGCATTTT. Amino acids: CASSLSQGSNQPQHF.

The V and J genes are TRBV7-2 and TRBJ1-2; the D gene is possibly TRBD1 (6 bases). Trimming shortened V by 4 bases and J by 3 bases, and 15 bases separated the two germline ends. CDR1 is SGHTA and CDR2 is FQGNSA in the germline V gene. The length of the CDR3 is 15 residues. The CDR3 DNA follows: TGTGCCAGCAGCTCTCACAGGGAAAGCTACTATGGCTACACCTTC. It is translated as CASSSHRESYYGYTF.

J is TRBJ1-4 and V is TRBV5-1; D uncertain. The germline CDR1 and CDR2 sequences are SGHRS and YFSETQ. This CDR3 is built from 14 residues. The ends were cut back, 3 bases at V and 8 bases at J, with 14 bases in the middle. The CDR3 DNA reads TGCGCCAGCAGCTCCCATCAGATGGGGGAAAAACTGTTTTTT. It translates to CASSSHQMGEKLFF. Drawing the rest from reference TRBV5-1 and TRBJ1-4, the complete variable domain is KAGVTQTPRYLIKTRGQQVTLSCSPISGHRSVSWYQQTPGQGLQFLFEYFSETQRNKGNFPGRFSGRQFSNSRSEMNVSTLELGDSALYLCASSSHQMGEKLFFGSGTQLSVL.

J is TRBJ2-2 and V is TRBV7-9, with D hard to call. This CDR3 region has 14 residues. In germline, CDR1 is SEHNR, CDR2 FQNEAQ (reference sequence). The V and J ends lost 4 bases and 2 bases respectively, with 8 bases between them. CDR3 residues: CASSSESNTGELFF. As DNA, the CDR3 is TGTGCCAGCAGCTCTGAGTCCAACACCGGGGAGCTGTTTTTT.